This entry is about one T cell receptor (beta chain). Its cognate antigen is unknown. This specimen belongs to a study of post-analysis software for immune sequencing data. Study-level information: Multiple sclerosis in the patients followed relapsing-remitting, secondary progressive and progressive-relapsing courses.

The CDR3 is 15 residues long. Germline V gene lookup returns CDR1 SGHKS and CDR2 YYEKEE (reference sequence). V lost 4 bases and J lost 3; bases outside the gene matches: 8. Notes on the study in general: Clustering by F measure revealed strong co-clustering among samples prepared together in one batch. Comparison with controls showed significantly lower normalized Chao1 diversity in multiple sclerosis patients. Patients showed TRBV5-6, TRBV5-1 and TRBV20-1 among roughly 5 TRBV segments more frequent than in controls.

cDNA libraries of TCR beta carried unique molecular identifiers. Around 500,000 cDNA molecules came from around 1 to 10 million T cells. TCRdb itself ran the PCR reads through MiXCR, one entry per CDR3 protein. The sample records about 540,000 distinct CDR3 sequences, roughly 34% being singletons. The J gene is TRBJ2-7, the V gene TRBV5-5, with TRBD1 matching 9 bases. What was sequenced was blood. The clonotype originates from a girl under 18 with multiple sclerosis. CDR3: CASSPDDRGVYEQYF. CDR3 coding DNA: TGTGCCAGCAGCCCCGACGACAGGGGGGTCTACGAGCAGTACTTC.